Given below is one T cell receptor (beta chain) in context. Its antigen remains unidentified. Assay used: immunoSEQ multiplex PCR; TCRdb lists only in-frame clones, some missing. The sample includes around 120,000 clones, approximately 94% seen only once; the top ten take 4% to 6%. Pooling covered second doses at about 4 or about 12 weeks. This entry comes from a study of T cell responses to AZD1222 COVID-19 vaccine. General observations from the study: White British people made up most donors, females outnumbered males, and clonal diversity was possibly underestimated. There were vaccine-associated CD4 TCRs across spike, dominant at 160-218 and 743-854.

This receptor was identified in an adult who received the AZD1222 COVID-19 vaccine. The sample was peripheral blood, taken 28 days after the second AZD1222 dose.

CDR3 in amino acids: CASSSAGSGYGYTF. In DNA form, the CDR3 reads TGTGCCAGCAGCTCGGCGGGGTCTGGCTATGGCTACACCTTC. The chain has TRBV7-2 and TRBJ1-2; D gene uncertain. CDR1 is SGHTA and CDR2 is FQGNSA in the germline V gene. The CDR3 spans 14 residues. V gave up 4 bases and J gave up 4 bases, with 13 bases separating them.